Below are 9 T cell receptor beta chains sequenced from a single sample in a study of blood T cells in healthy people across ages. Using a J-beta primer mix together with a sample-barcoded 5' primer, a second PCR was run for roughly 6 to 12 cycles. TCRdb fed the 5' RACE reads into MiXCR, producing one record per CDR3 protein. The sample yields around 700,000 distinct CDR3 sequences, 25% seen once. This sample also appeared in a second study, on T cells of mothers and their children.

Material for sequencing was blood. These receptors all stem from a boy younger than 18 in good health.

The V gene is TRBV12-3 or TRBV12-4, the J gene TRBJ2-5, with 8 bases matching TRBD2. The CDR3 loop spans 15 amino acids. Unmatched junction bases numbered 6, after V lost 3 bases and J lost 3 bases. CDR3 coding DNA: TGTGCCAGCAGTTTCTGGCGTAGCGGGGAAGAGACCCAGTACTTC. Residues: CASSFWRSGEETQYF.

This clonotype was found once. The V call is TRBV7-9, the J call TRBJ2-5; TRBD1 matches at 9 bases. Germline assignment: CDR1 SEHNR and CDR2 FQNEAQ (reference sequence). V lost 1 base and J lost 3; bases outside the gene matches: 3. The CDR3 covers 15 residues. CDR3 sequence reads: CASSLVTGGEETQYF. The DNA of the CDR3 is TGTGCCAGCAGCTTAGTGACAGGGGGAGAAGAGACCCAGTACTTC.

This sequence joins TRBV27 and TRBJ2-7; TRBD2 aligns across 9 bases. J lost 5 bases, V lost 6 bases, and 14 bases had no gene match. This CDR3 is built from 16 residues. The germline gives CDR1 MNHEY, CDR2 SMNVEV (reference sequence). The DNA of the CDR3 is TGTGCCAGCAGCCAGCACGTGGGACTAGCTCTCGACGAGCAGTACTTC. This encodes CASSQHVGLALDEQYF.

CDR3 sequence: CASSSSPTGLGNQPQHF. The CDR3 DNA reads TGTGCCAGCAGTTCCTCCCCGACAGGGTTGGGCAATCAGCCCCAGCATTTT. V and J are TRBV27 and TRBJ1-5; 7 bases agree with TRBD1. CDR3 length: 17 residues. The V gene's germline CDR1 is MNHEY and CDR2 SMNVEV (reference sequence). V gave up 4 bases and J gave up 2 bases; unmatched junction bases: 11.

In DNA form, the CDR3 reads TGTGCCAGCAGCTTTCCGGCATCGGGGGAGACCCAGTACTTC. It encodes CASSFPASGETQYF. The chain is built from TRBV7-9 and TRBJ2-1; TRBD2 might be the D (5 bases). The J call may be faulty, since TRBJ2-5 better matches the DNA end. The germline gives CDR1 SEHNR, CDR2 FQNEAQ (reference sequence). The CDR3 is 14 amino acids.

V gene TRBV5-1 combines with J gene TRBJ2-1; 9 bases map to TRBD2. V shed 3 bases, J shed 6 bases, and the junction held 10 bases outside the gene matches. The CDR3 covers 16 residues. Germline CDR1 SGHRS, CDR2 YFSETQ. The CDR3 region has the DNA TGCGCCAGCAGCTATGCCGGGACTAGCTCCCCCAATGAGCAGTTCTTC. Translating it yields CASSYAGTSSPNEQFF.

There are a few counts of this clonotype. In DNA, the CDR3 is TGTGCCAGCAGTTCCCGCCCTGGGCGGGAGGGCCGCACAGATACGCAGTATTTT. Translating gives CASSSRPGREGRTDTQYF. The V and J genes are TRBV28 and TRBJ2-3; TRBD2 matches at 9 bases. The germline gives CDR1 MDHEN, CDR2 SYDVKM. With V trimmed by 4 bases and J by 1 base, 12 bases remained unmatched. The CDR3 extends over 18 amino acids.

This clonotype was recorded a few times. The chain employs TRBV27 and TRBJ2-5, with D maybe TRBD2 (5 bases). Judging by the DNA end, TRBJ2-1 fits better; the J call may be wrong. This CDR3 has 15 amino acids. Germline values: CDR1 MNHEY, CDR2 SMNVEV (reference sequence). This CDR3 is CASRPGLSIYNEQFF. The CDR3 DNA sequence: TGTGCCAGCAGACCCGGACTTTCTATCTACAATGAGCAGTTCTTC.

The chain is built from TRBV2 and TRBJ1-2, with D possibly TRBD1 on 5 matching bases. This CDR3 spans 14 amino acids. Germline CDR1 reads SNHLY; CDR2 reads FYNNEI. Trimming stripped 8 bases from V and 2 bases from J, with 15 bases between. This chain's CDR3 is CASLPRDGNYGYTF. The CDR3 nucleotides read TGTGCCAGCCTTCCTAGGGACGGGAACTATGGCTACACCTTC.